The next 6 T cell receptor beta chains were all read from a single sample in a study of shared clonotypes between healthy human individuals. Produced via immunoSEQ multiplex PCR; TCRdb's table is partial and in-frame only. Among around 600,000 clones listed, 95% were seen once. Only CD45RO-negative cells positively selected for CCR7 counted as naive CD8 cells, so terminally differentiated effector memory CD45RA+ cells were excluded. The sample consisted of naive CD8+ T cells sorted from blood. These receptors were taken from a woman under 40 in good health.

The gene calls are TRBV28 and TRBJ2-3; 11 nucleotides agree with TRBD2. Germline V gene lookup returns CDR1 MDHEN and CDR2 SYDVKM. V shed 2 bases, J shed 5 bases, and the junction held 6 bases outside the gene matches. This CDR3 has 16 residues. The CDR3 is CASSLTSGSRVDTQYF. For the CDR3, the DNA is TGTGCCAGCAGTTTAACTAGCGGGAGTAGGGTAGATACGCAGTATTTT. Complete variable domain (other parts from reference TRBV28 and TRBJ2-3): DVKVTQSSRYLVKRTGEKVFLECVQDMDHENMFWYRQDPGLGLRLIYFSYDVKMKEKGDIPEGYSVSREKKERFSLILESASTNQTSMYLCASSLTSGSRVDTQYFGPGTRLTVL.

This chain joins TRBV11-2 and TRBJ2-2, with D tentatively TRBD1 (5 bases). The V gene lost 5 bases and the J gene lost 6 bases, with 16 bases spanning the gap. Germline CDR1 and CDR2: SGHAT and FQNNGV. This CDR3 is built from 15 residues. CDR3 amino acids: CASSPYRGEAGELFF. The CDR3, as DNA: TGTGCCAGCAGCCCCTATAGGGGTGAGGCCGGGGAGCTGTTTTTT.

The chain recombines TRBV19 with TRBJ2-3, with D possibly being TRBD2 (6 bases). This CDR3 is built from 13 residues. Trimming cost V 7 bases and J 3 bases, with 11 bases left between them. Germline V CDR1 and CDR2: LNHDA, SQIVND (reference sequence). The CDR3 protein is CASNLRGTDTQYF. CDR3 bases: TGTGCCAGTAACCTGCGGGGTACAGATACGCAGTATTTT.

The CDR3 here is CASSLREDYGYTF. CDR3 coding DNA: TGTGCCAGCAGCTTAAGGGAGGACTATGGCTACACCTTC. The chain couples TRBV11-1 to TRBJ1-2, with D uncertain. The CDR3 contains 13 residues. The V gene's germline CDR1 is SGHAT and CDR2 FQDESV (reference sequence). V lost 2 bases and J lost 3, with 7 bases in between.

The chain is built from TRBV6-1 and TRBJ2-4, with 7 bases identical to TRBD2. Germline-derived CDR1 and CDR2 are MNHNS and SASEGT. Trimming removed 3 bases from V and 0 bases from J; junction bases left unmatched: 11. This CDR3 has 18 amino acids. This chain's CDR3 is CASSEGRGNLLAKNIQYF. Written as DNA, the CDR3 is TGTGCCAGCAGTGAGGGGCGGGGGAACTTATTAGCCAAAAACATTCAGTACTTC.

The CDR3 loop is CASSTGTGYTGELFF. The CDR3 nucleotides read TGTGCCAGCAGCACCGGGACAGGGTACACCGGGGAGCTGTTTTTT. The J gene is TRBJ2-2, the V gene TRBV5-4; 9 nucleotides align to TRBD1. Unmatched junction bases numbered 4, after V lost 4 bases and J lost 3 bases. The CDR3 sequence is 15 residues long. Germline CDR1 and CDR2: SGHNT and YYREEE (reference sequence).